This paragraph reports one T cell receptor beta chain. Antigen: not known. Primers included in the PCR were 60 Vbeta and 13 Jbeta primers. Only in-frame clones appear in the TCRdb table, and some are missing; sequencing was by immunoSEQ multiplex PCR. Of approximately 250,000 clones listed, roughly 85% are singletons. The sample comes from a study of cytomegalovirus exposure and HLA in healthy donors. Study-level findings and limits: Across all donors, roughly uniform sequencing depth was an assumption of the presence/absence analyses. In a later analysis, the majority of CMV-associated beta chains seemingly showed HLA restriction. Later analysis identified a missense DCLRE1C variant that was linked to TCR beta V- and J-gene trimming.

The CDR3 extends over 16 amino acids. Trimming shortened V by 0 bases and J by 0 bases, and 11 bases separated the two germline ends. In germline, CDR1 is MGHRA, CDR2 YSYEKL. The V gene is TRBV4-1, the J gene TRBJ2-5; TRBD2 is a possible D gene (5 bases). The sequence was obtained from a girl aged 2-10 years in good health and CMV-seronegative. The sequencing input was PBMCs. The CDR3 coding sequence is TGCGCCAGCAGCCAAGATCCTAGCACGTACCAAGAGACCCAGTACTTC. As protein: CASSQDPSTYQETQYF.